These 23 T cell receptor beta chains came from one sample sequenced in a study of human T cells and chemical hapten exposure. From the 5' RACE reads, TCRdb called clonotypes with MiXCR, one entry per CDR3 protein. The sample lists tens of thousands of distinct CDR3 sequences, about 7.7% occurring once. Someone pulled total RNA out of unfractionated whole blood. These receptors were obtained from a male donor in good health.

In its sample, this clonotype was seen a few times. This chain links TRBV6-4 with TRBJ2-7, with a possible D match to TRBD1 (6 bases). V lost 2 bases, J lost 6 bases, and 11 bases lay in between. CDR1 MRHNA and CDR2 SNTAGT come from the germline V gene. The CDR3 runs 13 residues. CDR3 bases: TGTGCCAGCAGTGACCGCCCAGGGGTCGAGCAGTACTTC. Its protein product is CASSDRPGVEQYF.

This clonotype has a handful of counts. V gene TRBV5-4 combines with J gene TRBJ2-5; no definite D call. With 4 bases removed from V and 5 bases from J, the gap between germline ends came to 9 bases. This CDR3 has 12 amino acids. Per germline, CDR1 SGHNT and CDR2 YYREEE (reference sequence). CDR3 nucleotides: TGTGCCAGCAGCCCCAATGGGGAGACCCAGTACTTC. Translating it yields CASSPNGETQYF.

The chain uses TRBV10-3 and TRBJ1-2; possible D gene TRBD1, 6 bases. Germline V gene data show CDR1 as ENHRY and CDR2 as SYGVKD. V dropped 9 bases and J dropped 8 bases, with 13 bases sitting between them. The CDR3 is 11 residues long. The CDR3: CAMSGDGGYTF. The CDR3 DNA sequence: TGTGCCATGTCAGGGGACGGGGGCTACACCTTC.

This clonotype was detected a few times. The chain is built from TRBV7-6 and TRBJ1-1, with a weak D call TRBD1 (5 bases). V lost 8 bases and J 4 bases, leaving 14 bases between the germline ends. From germline, CDR1 is SGHVS and CDR2 FNYEAQ. This CDR3 has 13 amino acids. This CDR3 is CASRGGVSTEAFF. DNA for the CDR3: TGTGCCAGCCGAGGAGGGGTGAGCACTGAAGCTTTCTTT.

This CDR3 is CSASSVEWPDTQYF. The CDR3 DNA is TGCAGTGCTAGCAGCGTTGAATGGCCAGATACGCAGTATTTT. The chain carries TRBV20-1 and TRBJ2-3, with D unclear. The V end lost 3 bases, the J end lost 4 bases, and 14 bases lay between the germline ends. Germline lookup yields CDR1 DFQATT and CDR2 SNEGSKA (reference sequence). The CDR3 totals 14 residues.

The chain is built from TRBV20-1 and TRBJ1-6; D gene unclear. The CDR3 is 14 residues long. Germline CDR1 is DFQATT and CDR2 is SNEGSKA (reference sequence). Trimming took off 0 bases at V and 5 bases at J, with 8 bases between the two ends. The CDR3 region has the DNA TGCAGTGCTAGAGATCCGGGTGATAATTCACCCCTCCACTTT. It specifies CSARDPGDNSPLHF.

This sequence joins TRBV21-1 and TRBJ1-1; the D segment call TRBD1 is taken from the table without a DNA check. TRBV21-1 is described as a pseudogene. The CDR3 contains 15 residues. The CDR3 spells CASSFPDRGSTEAFF. As DNA, the CDR3 is TGTGCCAGCAGCTTTCCGGACAGGGGCTCCACTGAAGCTTTCTTT.

A few counts support this clonotype. The rearrangement joins TRBV14 to TRBJ2-6, with unresolved D. V shed 1 base and J shed 0 bases, with 10 bases lying between them. The germline gives CDR1 SGHDN, CDR2 FVKESK. The CDR3 loop spans 17 amino acids. Here the CDR3 DNA reads TGTGCCAGCAGCCAAGGACCGATGAGCTCTGGGGCCAACGTCCTGACTTTC. This encodes CASSQGPMSSGANVLTF.

This clonotype was detected ten times or more. This chain joins TRBV7-9 and TRBJ1-4; perhaps TRBD1 as D (6 bases). The CDR3 totals 17 residues. V gave up 5 bases and J gave up 8 bases, with 24 bases separating them. The V gene's germline CDR1 is SEHNR and CDR2 FQNEAQ (reference sequence). CDR3 region: CASSAHNSRGPREKLFF. The CDR3, as DNA: TGTGCCAGCAGCGCGCACAATTCCAGGGGACCCCGAGAAAAACTGTTTTTT.

Note on this clonotype: Sequence at one end of the junction differs from germline and may be a read error. The V gene is TRBV11-1, the J gene TRBJ2-5; 13 nucleotides line up with TRBD2. CDR1 and CDR2 (germline): SGHAT, FQDESV (reference sequence). The CDR3 has 16 amino acids. The CDR3 sequence is CANSPGTSGVQETQYF. CDR3 nucleotides: TGTGCCAACAGCCCAGGGACTAGCGGGGTTCAAGAGACCCAGTACTTC. Drawing the rest from reference TRBV11-1 and TRBJ2-5, the complete variable domain is EAEVAQSPRYKITEKSQAVAFWCDPISGHATLYWYRQILGQGPELLVQFQDESVVDDSQLPKDRFSAERLKGVDSTLKIQPAELGDSAMYLCANSPGTSGVQETQYFGPGTRLLVL.

This clonotype was counted a few times. The chain couples TRBV5-6 to TRBJ2-5; possible D gene TRBD1, 5 bases. V lost 3 bases and J lost 8, with 11 bases in between. CDR3 length: 12 residues. In germline, CDR1 is SGHDT, CDR2 YYEEEE. CDR3 sequence: CASSWGPGTQYF. The DNA of the CDR3 is TGTGCCAGCAGCTGGGGCCCAGGCACCCAGTACTTC.

Many counts were recorded for this clonotype. The chain is built from TRBV6-5 and TRBJ2-5; no clear D gene. The V end was cut by 8 bases, the J end by 2 bases, with 15 bases between. CDR1 is MNHEY, CDR2 SVGAGI, per germline. The CDR3 is 14 amino acids. This CDR3 is CASGRSYSQETQYF. CDR3 bases: TGTGCCAGCGGCCGTAGTTATTCTCAAGAGACCCAGTACTTC.

The sample holds many counts of this clonotype. The rearrangement joins TRBV27 to TRBJ2-3; D unresolved. Trimming left V 0 bases short and J 5 bases short, with 6 bases between. Germline lookup yields CDR1 MNHEY and CDR2 SMNVEV (reference sequence). CDR3 length equals 13 residues. The CDR3 sequence is CASSLSWGDTQYF. As DNA, the CDR3 is TGTGCCAGCAGTTTATCTTGGGGAGATACGCAGTATTTT.

A word on this clonotype: At one end, the junction sequence differs from germline, possibly due to a read error. The V and J genes are TRBV6-5 and TRBJ2-7; 8 nucleotides agree with TRBD2. Per germline, CDR1 MNHEY and CDR2 SVGAGI. The length of the CDR3 is 15 residues. CDR3 in amino acids: CASSYSGTRAYEQCF. CDR3 nucleotides: TGTGCCAGCAGTTACTCCGGGACTAGAGCGTACGAGCAGTGCTTC.

This clonotype was counted many times. The rearrangement links TRBV7-2 to TRBJ2-7, with D uncertain. The V gene lost 4 bases and the J gene lost 3 bases, with 7 bases spanning the gap. Per the germline V gene, CDR1 is SGHTA and CDR2 is FQGNSA. CDR3 size: 12 residues. This CDR3 reads CASSSSDYEQYF. The CDR3 DNA follows: TGTGCCAGCAGCTCCTCCGACTACGAGCAGTACTTC.

This clonotype was seen at least ten times. This chain links TRBV11-2 with TRBJ2-3; 8 nucleotides agree with TRBD2. V was clipped by 1 base and J by 6 bases; unmatched bases: 9. From germline, CDR1 is SGHAT and CDR2 FQNNGV. CDR3 length equals 16 residues. CDR3 protein: CASSLAGAGGGDTQYF. The CDR3 nucleotides are TGTGCCAGCAGCTTAGCGGGTGCGGGAGGCGGGGATACGCAGTATTTT.

In this sample, this clonotype turned up many times. This chain uses TRBV5-5 with TRBJ2-1; 8 bases are shared with TRBD1. The CDR3 has 17 residues. The J segment lost 0 bases and the V segment lost 4 bases, leaving 9 bases of the junction unmatched. The germline CDR1 and CDR2 sequences are SGHKS and YYEKEE (reference sequence). The CDR3 protein is CASSIHTGGSSYNEQFF. CDR3 sequence (DNA): TGTGCCAGCAGCATACATACAGGGGGAAGCTCCTACAATGAGCAGTTCTTC.

This clonotype was detected only a few times. The chain employs TRBV12-3 or TRBV12-4 and TRBJ2-1; D gene ambiguous. This CDR3 is built from 12 residues. Trimming took off 5 bases at V and 8 bases at J, with 10 bases between the two ends. In DNA form, the CDR3 reads TGTGCCAGCAGTAGCCATAGGTATGAGCAGTTCTTC. It yields the protein CASSSHRYEQFF.

J is TRBJ1-5 and V is TRBV21-1. TRBV21-1 is designated a pseudogene. The CDR3 contains 14 residues. The CDR3 spells CASTKLRPNQPQHF. The CDR3 DNA sequence: TGTGCCAGCACCAAATTGAGACCCAATCAGCCCCAGCATTTT.

This clonotype was detected only a few times. This chain uses TRBV2 with TRBJ1-2; no clear D. The germline V gene encodes CDR1 SNHLY and CDR2 FYNNEI. This CDR3 has 18 residues. Trimming took 2 bases from V and 4 from J, leaving 23 bases between them. Written as DNA, the CDR3 is TGTGCCAGCAGTGAAACGGTGTCAGAAGATCCTGAAGTCTATGGCTACACCTTC. This codes for CASSETVSEDPEVYGYTF.

This clonotype showed up just a few times. The rearrangement uses TRBV29-1 and TRBJ2-2; D is possibly TRBD1 or TRBD2 (5 bases each). The V end was cut by 0 bases, the J end by 4 bases, with 9 bases between. Germline V gene data show CDR1 as SQVTM and CDR2 as ANQGSEA. The CDR3 extends over 14 amino acids. This chain's CDR3 is CSVEDGASTGELFF. CDR3 sequence (DNA): TGCAGCGTTGAAGACGGGGCGTCCACCGGGGAGCTGTTTTTT.

This clonotype was seen ten or more times. This sequence joins TRBV19 and TRBJ1-1; D not resolved. Trimming shortened V by 1 base and J by 1 base, and 13 bases separated the two germline ends. This CDR3 comprises 16 residues. Germline V gene data show CDR1 as LNHDA and CDR2 as SQIVND (reference sequence). CDR3 loop: CASSIVLLERNTEAFF. In DNA, the CDR3 is TGTGCCAGTAGTATAGTTCTTTTGGAACGGAACACTGAAGCTTTCTTT.

This sequence joins TRBV7-2 and TRBJ2-1, with TRBD2 matching over 10 bases. The CDR3 is 15 residues long. Germline V lookup: CDR1 SGHTA, CDR2 FQGNSA. Trimming took 5 bases from V and 1 from J; bases not matched to a gene: 2. The CDR3 DNA is TGTGCCAGCAGCGGTAGCGGGGGGTCCTACAATGAGCAGTTCTTC. It specifies CASSGSGGSYNEQFF.